This T cell receptor (beta chain) comes out of a study of blood T cell repertoires in COVID-19. Overall study: Researchers got acute and convalescent COVID-19 samples from the United States, Italy and Spain. The analysed material was cDNA or gDNA that came from T cells, B-cell-depleted T cells, or PBMCs.

The CDR3 is 11 residues long. The germline V gene has CDR1 MGHRA and CDR2 YSYEKL. The V and J ends lost 4 bases and 8 bases respectively, with 6 bases between them. Clones were sequenced by immunoSEQ multiplex PCR, and TCRdb holds only the in-frame ones, with some missing. The sample holds 75,000 to 95,000 clones, around three quarters seen once. The sequence was obtained from a woman between 55 and 75 years old in a cohort sampled during active or convalescent COVID-19. The rearrangement links TRBV4-1 to TRBJ2-1; D perhaps matches TRBD2 (6 bases). What was sequenced was peripheral blood. CDR3 sequence reads: CASSREDEQFF. For the CDR3, the DNA is TGCGCCAGCAGCCGGGAGGATGAGCAGTTCTTC.